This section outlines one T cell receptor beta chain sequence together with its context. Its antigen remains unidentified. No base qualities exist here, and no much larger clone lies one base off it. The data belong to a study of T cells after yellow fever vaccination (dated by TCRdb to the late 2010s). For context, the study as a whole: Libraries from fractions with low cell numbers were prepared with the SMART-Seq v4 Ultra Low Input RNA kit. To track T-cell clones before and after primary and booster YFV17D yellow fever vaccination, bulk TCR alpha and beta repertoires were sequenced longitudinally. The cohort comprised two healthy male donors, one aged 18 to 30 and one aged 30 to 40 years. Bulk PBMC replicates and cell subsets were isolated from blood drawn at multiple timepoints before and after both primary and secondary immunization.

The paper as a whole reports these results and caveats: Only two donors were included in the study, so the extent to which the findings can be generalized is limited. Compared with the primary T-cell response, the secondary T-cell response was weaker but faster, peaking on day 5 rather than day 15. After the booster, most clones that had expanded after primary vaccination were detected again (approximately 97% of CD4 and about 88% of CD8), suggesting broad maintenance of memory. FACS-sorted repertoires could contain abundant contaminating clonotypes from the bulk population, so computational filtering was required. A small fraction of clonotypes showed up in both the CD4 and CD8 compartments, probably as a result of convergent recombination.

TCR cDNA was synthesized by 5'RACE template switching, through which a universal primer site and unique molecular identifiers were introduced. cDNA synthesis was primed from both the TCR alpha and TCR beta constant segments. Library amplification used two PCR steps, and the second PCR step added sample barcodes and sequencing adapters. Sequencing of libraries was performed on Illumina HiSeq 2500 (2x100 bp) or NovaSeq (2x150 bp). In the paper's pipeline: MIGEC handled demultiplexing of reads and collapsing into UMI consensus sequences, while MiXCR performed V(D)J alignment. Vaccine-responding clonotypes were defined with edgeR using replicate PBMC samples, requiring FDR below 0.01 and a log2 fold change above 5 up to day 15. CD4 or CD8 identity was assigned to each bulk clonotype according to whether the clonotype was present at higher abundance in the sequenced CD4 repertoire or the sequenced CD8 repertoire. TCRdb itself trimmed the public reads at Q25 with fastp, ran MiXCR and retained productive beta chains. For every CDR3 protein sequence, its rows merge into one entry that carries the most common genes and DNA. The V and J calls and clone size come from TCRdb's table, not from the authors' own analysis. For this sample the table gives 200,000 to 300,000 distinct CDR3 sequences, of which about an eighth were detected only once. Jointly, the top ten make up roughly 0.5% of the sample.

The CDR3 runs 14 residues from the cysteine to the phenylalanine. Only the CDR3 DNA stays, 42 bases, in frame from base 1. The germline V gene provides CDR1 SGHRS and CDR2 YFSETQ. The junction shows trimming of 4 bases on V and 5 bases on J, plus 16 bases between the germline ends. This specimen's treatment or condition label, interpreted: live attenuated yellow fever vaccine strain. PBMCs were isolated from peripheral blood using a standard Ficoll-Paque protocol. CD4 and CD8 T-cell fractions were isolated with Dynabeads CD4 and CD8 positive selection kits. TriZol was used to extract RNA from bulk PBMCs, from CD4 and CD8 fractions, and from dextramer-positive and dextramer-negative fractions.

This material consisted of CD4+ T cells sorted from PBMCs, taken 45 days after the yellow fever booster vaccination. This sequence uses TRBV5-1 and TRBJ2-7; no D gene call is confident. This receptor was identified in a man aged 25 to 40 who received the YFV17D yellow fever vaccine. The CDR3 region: CASSPYETVNEQYF. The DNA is TGCGCCAGCAGCCCCTACGAGACCGTGAACGAGCAGTACTTC.